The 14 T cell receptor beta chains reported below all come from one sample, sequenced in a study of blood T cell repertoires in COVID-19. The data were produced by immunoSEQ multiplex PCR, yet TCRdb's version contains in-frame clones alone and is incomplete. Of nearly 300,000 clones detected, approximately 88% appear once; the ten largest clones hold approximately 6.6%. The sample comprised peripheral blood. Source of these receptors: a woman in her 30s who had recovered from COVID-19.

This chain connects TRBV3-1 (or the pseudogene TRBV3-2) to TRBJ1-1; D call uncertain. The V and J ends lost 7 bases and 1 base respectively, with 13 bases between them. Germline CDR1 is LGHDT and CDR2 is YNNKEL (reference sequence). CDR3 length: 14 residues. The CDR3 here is CASTVAGWNTEAFF. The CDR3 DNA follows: TGTGCCAGCACCGTAGCGGGGTGGAACACTGAAGCTTTCTTT.

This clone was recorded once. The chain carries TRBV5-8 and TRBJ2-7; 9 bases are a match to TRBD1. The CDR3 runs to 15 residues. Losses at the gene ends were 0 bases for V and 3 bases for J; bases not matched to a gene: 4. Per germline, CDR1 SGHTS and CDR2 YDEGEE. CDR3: CASSLEGTGFYEQYF. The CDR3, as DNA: TGTGCCAGCAGCTTGGAAGGGACAGGGTTCTACGAGCAGTACTTC.

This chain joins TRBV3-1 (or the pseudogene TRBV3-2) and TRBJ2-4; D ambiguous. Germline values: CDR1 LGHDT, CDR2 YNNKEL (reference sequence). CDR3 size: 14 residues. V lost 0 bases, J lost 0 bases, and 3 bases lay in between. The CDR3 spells CASSQDQAKNIQYF. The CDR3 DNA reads TGTGCCAGCAGCCAAGACCAAGCCAAAAACATTCAGTACTTC.

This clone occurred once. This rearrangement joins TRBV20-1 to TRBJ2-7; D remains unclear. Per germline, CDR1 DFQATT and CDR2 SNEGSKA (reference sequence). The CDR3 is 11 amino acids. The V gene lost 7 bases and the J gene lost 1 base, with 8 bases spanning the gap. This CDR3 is CSVGGSYEQYF. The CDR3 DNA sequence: TGCAGTGTTGGCGGTTCCTACGAGCAGTACTTC.

CDR3 coding DNA: TGTGCCAGCAGCCAAGGTATCCGGGATACGCAGTATTTT. This codes for CASSQGIRDTQYF. The chain uses TRBV14 and TRBJ2-3; D is undetermined. The CDR3 has 13 amino acids. V lost 1 base and J 6 bases, leaving 8 bases between the germline ends. Germline CDR1 is SGHDN and CDR2 is FVKESK.

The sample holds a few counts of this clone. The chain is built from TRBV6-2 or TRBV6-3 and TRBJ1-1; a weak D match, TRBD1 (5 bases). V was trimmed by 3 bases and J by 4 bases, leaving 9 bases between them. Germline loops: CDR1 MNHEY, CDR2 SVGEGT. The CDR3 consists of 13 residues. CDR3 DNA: TGTGCCAGCAGTTATACGGGGGTCACTGAAGCTTTCTTT. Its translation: CASSYTGVTEAFF.

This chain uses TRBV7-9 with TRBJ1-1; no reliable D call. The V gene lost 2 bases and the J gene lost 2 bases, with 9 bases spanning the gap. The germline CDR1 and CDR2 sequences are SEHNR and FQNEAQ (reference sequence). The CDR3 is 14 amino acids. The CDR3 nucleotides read TGTGCCAGCAGCTTACCAAAACACAACACTGAAGCTTTCTTT. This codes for CASSLPKHNTEAFF.

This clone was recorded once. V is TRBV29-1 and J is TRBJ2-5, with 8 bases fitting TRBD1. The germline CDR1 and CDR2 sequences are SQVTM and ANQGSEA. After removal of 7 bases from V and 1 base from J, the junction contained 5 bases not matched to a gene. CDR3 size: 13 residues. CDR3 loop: CSAGTGLQETQYF. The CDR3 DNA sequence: TGCAGCGCCGGGACAGGCCTCCAAGAGACCCAGTACTTC.

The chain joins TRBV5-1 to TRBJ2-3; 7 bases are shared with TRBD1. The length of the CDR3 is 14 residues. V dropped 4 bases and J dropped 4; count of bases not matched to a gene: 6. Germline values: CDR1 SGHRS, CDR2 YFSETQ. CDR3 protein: CASSMGQLADTQYF. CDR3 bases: TGCGCCAGCAGCATGGGACAGTTAGCAGATACGCAGTATTTT.

CDR3 nucleotide sequence: TGTGCCAGCAGTGAAGTGGGCAGCACATCCTACGAGCAGTACTTC. As protein: CASSEVGSTSYEQYF. The chain has TRBV6-1 and TRBJ2-7; unclear D gene. CDR1 and CDR2 (germline): MNHNS, SASEGT. Trimming left V 1 base short and J 1 base short, with 11 bases between. The CDR3 covers 15 residues.

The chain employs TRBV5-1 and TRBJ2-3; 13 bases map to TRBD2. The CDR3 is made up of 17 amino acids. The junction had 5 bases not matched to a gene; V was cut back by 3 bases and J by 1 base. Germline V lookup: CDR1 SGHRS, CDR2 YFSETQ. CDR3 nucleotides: TGCGCCAGCAGCTCTCACGGACTAGCGGGGGGCACAGATACGCAGTATTTT. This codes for CASSSHGLAGGTDTQYF. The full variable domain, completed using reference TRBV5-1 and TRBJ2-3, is KAGVTQTPRYLIKTRGQQVTLSCSPISGHRSVSWYQQTPGQGLQFLFEYFSETQRNKGNFPGRFSGRQFSNSRSEMNVSTLELGDSALYLCASSSHGLAGGTDTQYFGPGTRLTVL.

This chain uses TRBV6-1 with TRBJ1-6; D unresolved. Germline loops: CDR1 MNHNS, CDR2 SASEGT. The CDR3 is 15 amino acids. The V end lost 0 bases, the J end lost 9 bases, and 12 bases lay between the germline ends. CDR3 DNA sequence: TGTGCCAGCAGTGAAGCGTGGAGTACCAGTTCACCCCTCCACTTT. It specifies CASSEAWSTSSPLHF.

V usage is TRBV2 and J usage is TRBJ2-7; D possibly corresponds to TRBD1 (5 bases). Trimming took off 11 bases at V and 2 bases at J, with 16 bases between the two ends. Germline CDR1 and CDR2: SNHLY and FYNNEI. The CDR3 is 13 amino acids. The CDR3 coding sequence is TGTGCCGGTTCCTTAGGGGCACCCTACGAGCAGTACTTC. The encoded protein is CAGSLGAPYEQYF.

CDR3 DNA: TGTGCCAGCAGGCCTCCGGGACAGGGGACGCAGTATTTT. Amino acids: CASRPPGQGTQYF. The chain joins TRBV28 to TRBJ2-3; 10 nucleotides line up with TRBD1. V shed 6 bases, J shed 9 bases, and the junction held 6 bases outside the gene matches. Germline CDR1 and CDR2: MDHEN and SYDVKM. The CDR3 is made up of 13 amino acids.